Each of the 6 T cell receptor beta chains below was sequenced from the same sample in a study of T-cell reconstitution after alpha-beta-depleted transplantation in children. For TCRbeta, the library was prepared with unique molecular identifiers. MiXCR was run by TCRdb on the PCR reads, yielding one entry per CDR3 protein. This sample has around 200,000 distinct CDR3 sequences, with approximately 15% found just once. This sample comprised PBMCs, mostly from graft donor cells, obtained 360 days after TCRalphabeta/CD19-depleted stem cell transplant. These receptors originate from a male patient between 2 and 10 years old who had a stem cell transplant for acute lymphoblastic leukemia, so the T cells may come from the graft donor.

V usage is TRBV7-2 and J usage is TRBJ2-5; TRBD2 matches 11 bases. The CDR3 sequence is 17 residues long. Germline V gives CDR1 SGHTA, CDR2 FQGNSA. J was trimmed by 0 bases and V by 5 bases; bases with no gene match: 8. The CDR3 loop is CASSPLPSGGYQETQYF. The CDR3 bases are TGTGCCAGCAGCCCCCTCCCTAGCGGGGGGTACCAAGAGACCCAGTACTTC.

The CDR3 protein is CASSSDRSGNTIYF. CDR3 nucleotides: TGTGCCAGCAGTTCCGACCGCTCAGGAAACACCATATATTTT. The chain recombines TRBV6-5 with TRBJ1-3; D unclear. Trimming took 4 bases from V and 4 from J, leaving 11 bases between them. This CDR3 has 14 residues. Germline V lookup: CDR1 MNHEY, CDR2 SVGAGI.

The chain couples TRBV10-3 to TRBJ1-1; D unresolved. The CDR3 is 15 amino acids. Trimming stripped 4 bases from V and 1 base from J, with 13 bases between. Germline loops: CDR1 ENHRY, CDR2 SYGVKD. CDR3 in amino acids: CAISALGLGNTEAFF. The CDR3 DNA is TGTGCCATCAGTGCCCTCGGGCTGGGGAACACTGAAGCTTTCTTT.

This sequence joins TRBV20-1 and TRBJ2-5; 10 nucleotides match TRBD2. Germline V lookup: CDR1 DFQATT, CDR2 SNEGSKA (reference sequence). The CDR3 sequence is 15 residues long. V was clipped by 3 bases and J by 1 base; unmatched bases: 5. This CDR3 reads CSASTSGVVQETQYF. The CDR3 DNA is TGCAGTGCTAGCACTAGCGGGGTGGTCCAAGAGACCCAGTACTTC.

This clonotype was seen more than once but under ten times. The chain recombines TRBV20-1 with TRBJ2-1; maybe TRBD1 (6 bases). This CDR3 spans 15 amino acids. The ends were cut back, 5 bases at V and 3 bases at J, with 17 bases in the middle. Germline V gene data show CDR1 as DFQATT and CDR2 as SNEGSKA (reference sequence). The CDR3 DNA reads TGCAGTGCTCCTGGGGGCTTCAACCTCTACAATGAGCAGTTCTTC. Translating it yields CSAPGGFNLYNEQFF.

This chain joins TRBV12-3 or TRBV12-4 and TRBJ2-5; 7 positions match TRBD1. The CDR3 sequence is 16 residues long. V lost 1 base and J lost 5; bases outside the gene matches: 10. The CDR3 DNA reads TGTGCCAGCAGTTTAGTTGGGACAGCCTGGCGGGAGACCCAGTACTTC. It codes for CASSLVGTAWRETQYF.